Listed below are T cell receptor beta chains from one sample, sequenced in a study of T cell changes during pregnancy in multiple sclerosis. Profiling relied on immunoSEQ multiplex PCR, and the TCRdb table lists in-frame clones only, not all of them. The table records about 120,000 clones, approximately 95% of them present only once. The material sequenced was peripheral blood, taken before pregnancy. Source of these receptors: a female donor with multiple sclerosis, enrolled in a pregnancy study. CDR3s include the opening cysteine and the closing phenylalanine or tryptophan. A D gene is named only where the DNA matches it firmly. Size is stated for part of the rows, as once, few or many counts, or as a class when the clone is expanded.

J,D,V,size,CDR3,DNA
TRBJ2-5,-,TRBV6-5,-,CASSLYRGQETQYF,TGTGCCAGCAGTTTATACCGGGGGCAAGAGACCCAGTACTTC
TRBJ2-3,TRBD2,TRBV11-2,-,CASSLAGGDTQYF,TGTGCCAGCAGCTTAGCGGGGGGGGATACGCAGTATTTT
TRBJ1-2,-,TRBV28,-,CASSPSGGSNSYTF,TGTGCCAGCAGCCCCAGCGGGGGGTCTAACTCCTACACCTTC
TRBJ2-5,TRBD2,TRBV5-4,-,CASSLRRRESAETQYF,TGTGCCAGCAGCTTGCGGAGGCGGGAGTCCGCAGAGACCCAGTACTTC
TRBJ1-3,-,TRBV9,-,CASSVDGGYGNTIYF,TGTGCCAGCAGCGTAGATGGAGGGTACGGAAACACCATATATTTT
TRBJ1-5,TRBD1,TRBV6-1,-,CASKGRGSNQPQHF,TGTGCCAGCAAAGGCAGGGGGAGCAATCAGCCCCAGCATTTT
TRBJ2-3,-,TRBV4-1,-,CASSELGRTDTQYF,TGCGCCAGCAGCGAACTGGGCCGCACAGATACGCAGTATTTT
TRBJ1-1,-,TRBV7-8,-,CASSPLRTAAEAFF,TGTGCCAGCAGCCCCCTCCGCACAGCGGCTGAAGCTTTCTTT
TRBJ1-6,-,TRBV25-1,-,CASREGYSPLHF,TGTGCCAGCAGGGAGGGTTACTCACCCCTCCACTTT
TRBJ2-3,TRBD2,TRBV28,-,CASSLSTSGRATDTQYF,TGTGCCAGCAGTTTATCTACTAGCGGGAGGGCCACAGATACGCAGTATTTT
TRBJ2-5,TRBD2,TRBV28,-,CASSHSGRVVGKTQYF,TGTGCCAGCAGTCACAGCGGGAGGGTGGTTGGGAAGACCCAGTACTTC
TRBJ1-6,-,TRBV30,-,CAWSPKQGNNSPLHF,TGTGCCTGGAGTCCCAAACAGGGAAATAATTCACCCCTCCACTTT
TRBJ2-3,TRBD2,TRBV11-3,-,CASSLGGLAGYTDTQYF,TGTGCCAGCAGCTTAGGAGGACTAGCGGGCTACACAGATACGCAGTATTTT
TRBJ2-1,TRBD2,TRBV27,-,CASSLGVFAGGGNEQFF,TGTGCCAGCAGTTTAGGGGTATTTGCGGGAGGAGGCAATGAGCAGTTCTTC
TRBJ1-4,-,TRBV4-1,-,CASSRNSRGNEKLFF,TGCGCCAGCAGCCGAAATTCTAGGGGAAATGAAAAACTGTTTTTT
TRBJ2-7,-,TRBV30,-,CACETRNEQYF,TGTGCCTGCGAGACAAGGAACGAGCAGTACTTC
TRBJ2-4,-,TRBV7-2,-,CASSLNSRGDIQYF,TGTGCCAGCAGCTTAAATAGCCGCGGAGACATTCAGTACTTC
TRBJ2-2,TRBD2,TRBV6-1,-,CASRVAGGNTGELFF,TGTGCCAGCAGAGTAGCGGGGGGGAACACCGGGGAGCTGTTTTTT
TRBJ1-1,TRBD1,TRBV7-9,-,CASSFNRQGAMNTEAFF,TGTGCCAGCAGCTTCAATCGACAGGGGGCAATGAACACTGAAGCTTTCTTT
TRBJ2-7,-,TRBV9,-,CASSRKTGSYFYEQYF,TGTGCCAGCAGCCGAAAAACCGGGAGTTATTTCTACGAGCAGTACTTC
TRBJ1-3,TRBD1,TRBV27,-,CASSYRGSGNTIYF,TGTGCCAGCAGTTACAGGGGTTCTGGAAACACCATATATTTT
TRBJ2-7,-,TRBV30,-,CAWSVGRAYEQYF,TGTGCCTGGAGTGTCGGCAGGGCTTACGAGCAGTACTTC
TRBJ2-3,-,TRBV18,once,CASLQDLGDTQYF,TGTGCCAGCCTACAGGATCTGGGAGATACGCAGTATTTT
TRBJ2-2,-,TRBV2,-,CASSADSTANTGELFF,TGTGCCAGCAGTGCGGATAGCACCGCGAACACCGGGGAGCTGTTTTTT
TRBJ2-2,-,TRBV5-1,-,CASSLPGNTGELFF,TGCGCCAGCAGCTTGCCAGGGAACACCGGGGAGCTGTTTTTT
TRBJ2-3,TRBD2,TRBV10-3,-,CAISEWGLARTDTQYF,TGTGCCATCAGTGAGTGGGGACTAGCGAGAACAGATACGCAGTATTTT
TRBJ2-1,-,TRBV28,-,CASSLFGRDKGEQFF,TGTGCCAGCAGTTTATTCGGCAGGGATAAGGGTGAGCAGTTCTTC
TRBJ2-3,TRBD1,TRBV7-8,-,CASSYQPRDRADTQYF,TGTGCCAGCAGCTACCAACCGCGGGACAGGGCAGATACGCAGTATTTT
TRBJ2-7,TRBD1,TRBV11-1,-,CASSFRDRGTPGDEQYF,TGTGCCAGCAGCTTCCGGGACAGGGGGACTCCGGGGGACGAGCAGTACTTC
TRBJ2-1,-,TRBV19,-,CASSEQKSAYNEQFF,TGTGCCAGTAGTGAACAGAAGTCGGCTTACAATGAGCAGTTCTTC
TRBJ2-1,-,TRBV2,-,CASGLVFYNEQFF,TGTGCCAGCGGACTTGTCTTCTACAATGAGCAGTTCTTC
TRBJ1-3,-,TRBV6-5,-,CASSYLGGAGNTIYF,TGTGCCAGCAGTTACCTAGGAGGAGCTGGAAACACCATATATTTT
TRBJ2-1,TRBD2,TRBV5-4,-,CASTDLGLAGGPGEQFF,TGTGCCAGCACCGACCTGGGACTAGCGGGAGGGCCGGGTGAGCAGTTCTTC
TRBJ1-2,-,TRBV9,-,CASSVGPTANYGYTF,TGTGCCAGCAGCGTAGGCCCGACAGCTAACTATGGCTACACCTTC
TRBJ1-2,TRBD1,TRBV7-9,-,CASSLTSGTASNYGYTF,TGTGCCAGCAGTTTAACATCCGGGACAGCTAGTAACTATGGCTACACCTTC
TRBJ1-1,-,TRBV7-8,-,CASRTVGGPEAFF,TGTGCCAGCAGGACCGTGGGGGGGCCTGAAGCTTTCTTT
TRBJ2-5,-,TRBV18,-,CASSPGLAFQGGQYF,TGTGCCAGCTCACCGGGGCTAGCGTTCCAGGGCGGCCAGTACTTC
TRBJ2-5,TRBD2,TRBV6-1,-,CASTTSATETQYF,TGTGCCAGCACCACTAGCGCGACTGAGACCCAGTACTTC
TRBJ2-1,-,TRBV10-3,-,CAISLAGATNEQFF,TGTGCCATCAGTCTTGCGGGGGCCACCAATGAGCAGTTCTTC
TRBJ2-7,-,TRBV30,-,CAWSRPPRRAYYEQYF,TGTGCCTGGAGTAGACCTCCCCGCAGGGCCTACTACGAGCAGTACTTC
TRBJ2-3,TRBD2,TRBV5-6,-,CASSAATSRSTDTQYF,TGTGCCAGCAGCGCCGCGACTAGCCGGAGCACAGATACGCAGTATTTT
TRBJ1-1,-,TRBV4-1,-,CASSQAGVLDTEAFF,TGCGCCAGCAGCCAAGCGGGGGTATTGGACACTGAAGCTTTCTTT
TRBJ1-1,-,TRBV7-7,-,CASSLRPGTEAFF,TGTGCCAGCAGCTTACGGCCGGGCACTGAAGCTTTCTTT
TRBJ2-1,TRBD2,TRBV6-1,once,CASTRTSGGPNEQFF,TGTGCCAGCACCCGGACTAGCGGGGGCCCCAATGAGCAGTTCTTC
TRBJ2-1,-,TRBV7-9,-,CASSLVPPGDHNEQFF,TGTGCCAGCAGCCTCGTTCCCCCCGGGGATCACAATGAGCAGTTCTTC
TRBJ2-2,-,TRBV11-3,-,CASSLRGWGNTGELFF,TGTGCCAGCAGCTTACGGGGTTGGGGGAACACCGGGGAGCTGTTTTTT
TRBJ2-3,TRBD2,TRBV4-2,-,CASSQEVGGRADTQYF,TGTGCCAGCAGCCAAGAAGTGGGAGGGAGGGCAGATACGCAGTATTTT
TRBJ2-5,TRBD1,TRBV6-6,-,CASSYSTGPEETQYF,TGTGCCAGCAGTTACTCGACAGGGCCCGAAGAGACCCAGTACTTC
TRBJ2-1,-,TRBV7-2,-,CASSPLGGVSSYNEQFF,TGTGCCAGCAGCCCATTGGGCGGGGTGAGCTCCTACAATGAGCAGTTCTTC
TRBJ2-7,-,TRBV19,-,CASSTPGTFYEQYF,TGTGCCAGTAGTACCCCCGGGACTTTCTACGAGCAGTACTTC
TRBJ2-5,TRBD1,TRBV28,-,CASSEHGTAQETQYF,TGTGCCAGCAGTGAACACGGGACAGCTCAAGAGACCCAGTACTTC
TRBJ2-3,-,TRBV28,-,CASSLGAGVADTQYF,TGTGCCAGCAGTTTGGGGGCGGGAGTAGCGGATACGCAGTATTTT
TRBJ2-7,-,TRBV18,-,CASSPPGLYEQYF,TGTGCCAGCTCACCACCTGGCCTTTACGAGCAGTACTTC
TRBJ2-1,-,TRBV6-1,-,CASSDIGESSYNEQFF,TGTGCCAGCAGTGATATTGGGGAGAGCTCCTACAATGAGCAGTTCTTC